This TCR beta chain was identified in a study of CD8 T cells in Susac syndrome. RNA, at about 0.5 to 1 ug, was reverse transcribed with random hexamers. Amplification of TCR beta CDR3 spanned 54 Vbeta and 13 Jbeta via immunoSEQ multiplex PCR. Each CDR3 protein is one row after TCRdb ran MiXCR on the immunoSEQ multiplex PCR reads. The sample contains approximately 77,000 distinct CDR3 sequences, about 93% of which appear only once. Patients with Susac syndrome showed fulfilment of recently defined diagnostic criteria for definite or probable disease. The CDR3 consists of 14 residues. V was cut by 3 bases and J by 0 bases, with 8 bases left in between. Germline V gene data show CDR1 as DFQATT and CDR2 as SNEGSKA (reference sequence).

The sample comprised CD4+ T cells from PBMCs. The TCR was taken from a human donor with Susac syndrome. This sequence joins TRBV20-1 and TRBJ2-2, with D unresolved. In DNA, the CDR3 is TGCAGTGCTAGGTCCAGTGCGAACACCGGGGAGCTGTTTTTT. Translation gives CSARSSANTGELFF.